This is a list of T cell receptor beta chains from one sample in a study of beta chain features in type 1 diabetes. TCRdb keeps only in-frame clones here, not all; method: immunoSEQ multiplex PCR. The sample holds around 320,000 clones, 14% seen once. Source material: central memory CD4+ T cells from blood. These receptors came from a man aged 25 to 40 in good health. The CDR3 runs from the conserved cysteine through the conserved F or W. A D gene is named only where the DNA matches it firmly. Size tells how often a clone was seen (once, few, many) or the class of an expanded clone, and some rows leave it out.

>few|NA|TRBJ1-1|TRBV29-1
TGCAGCGCCTCCGTGGGGGGGCGAGGCACTGAAGCTTTCTTT
CSASVGGRGTEAFF
>NA|NA|TRBJ1-3|TRBV7-4
TGTGCCAGCAGCCCATACGGGGGGGTCTCTGGAAACACCATATATTTT
CASSPYGGVSGNTIYF
>NA|TRBD1|TRBJ1-6|TRBV2
TGTGCCAGCAGTCCACAGGGGAAGTATAATTCACCCCTCCACTTT
CASSPQGKYNSPLHF
>few|TRBD2|TRBJ2-1|TRBV5-4
TGTGCCAGCAGCCAAGATTTAGCGGGTTCCTACAATGAGCAGTTCTTC
CASSQDLAGSYNEQFF
>many|TRBD1|TRBJ2-3|TRBV5-6
TGTGCCAGCAGCCGACGGGACAGGGGTACAGATACGCAGTATTTT
CASSRRDRGTDTQYF
>NA|NA|TRBJ1-6|TRBV7-2
TGTGCCAGCAGCCGCCGGGACGATGGGTCACCCCTCCACTTT
CASSRRDDGSPLHF
>few|NA|TRBJ1-3|TRBV7-2
TGTGCCAGCAGCTTAGAATTGGGGACATCTGGAAACACCATATATTTT
CASSLELGTSGNTIYF
>few|NA|TRBJ1-2|TRBV6-5
TGTGCCAGCAGGAAAGCCGGGACTCCCGACTATGGCTACACCTTC
CASRKAGTPDYGYTF
>NA|TRBD2|TRBJ2-5|TRBV11-3
TGTGCCAGCAGGAAGCGGGAGGGCCAATGGGGGCAAGAGACCCAGTACTTC
CASRKREGQWGQETQYF
>few|NA|TRBJ1-1|TRBV5-4
TGTGCCAGCAGCTTCTGGCTGAACACTGAAGCTTTCTTT
CASSFWLNTEAFF
>NA|NA|TRBJ1-5|TRBV5-8
TGTGCCAGCCGGGGGACGCTAGGCAATCAGCCCCAGCATTTT
CASRGTLGNQPQHF
>few|NA|TRBJ1-4|TRBV7-3
TGCGCCAGCAGCCCTAATACGGGACGGGTCAAGAATGAAAAACTGTTTTTT
CASSPNTGRVKNEKLFF
>NA|TRBD1|TRBJ2-4|TRBV6-6
TGTGCCAGCAGTTACGACAGGGCTAAGTACTTC
CASSYDRAKYF
>NA|TRBD1|TRBJ1-5|TRBV11-2
TGTGCCAGCAGCTCCAGGGGGCTCAATCAGCCCCAGCATTTT
CASSSRGLNQPQHF
>NA|NA|TRBJ1-1|TRBV19
TGTGCCAGTAGTATAGGGGGCTGGAGCACTGAAGCTTTCTTT
CASSIGGWSTEAFF
>NA|TRBD2|TRBJ2-2|TRBV11-3
TGTGCCAGCAGCGGGGCTAGCGGGCCTACCGGGGAGCTGTTTTTT
CASSGASGPTGELFF
>many|NA|TRBJ1-2|TRBV7-9
TGTGCCAGCAGCAGCAGTCGGAACTATGGCTACACCTTC
CASSSSRNYGYTF
>NA|NA|TRBJ1-4|TRBV6-6
TGTGCCAGCAGACAAAACAGGGAGGAGGATGAAAAACTGTTTTTT
CASRQNREEDEKLFF
>few|TRBD2|TRBJ2-5|TRBV20-1
TGTCTAGCGGGGTACCAAGAGACCCAGTACTTC
CLAGYQETQYF
>few|TRBD2|TRBJ2-1|TRBV11-2
TGTGCCAGCAGCGCAACCGGGACTAGCGGGAGATTCTGGCAGTTCTTC
CASSATGTSGRFWQFF
>few|NA|TRBJ2-7|TRBV5-5
TGTGCCAGCAGCTTGGCGAGAGACTACGAGCAGTACTTC
CASSLARDYEQYF
>NA|NA|TRBJ1-2|TRBV5-6
TGTGCCAGCAGCTTGCGGTGGGATGGCTACACCTTC
CASSLRWDGYTF
>few|NA|TRBJ2-7|TRBV11-2
TGTGCCAGCAGCTTAGGTCAGGGTCGTGTCTACGAGCAGTACTTC
CASSLGQGRVYEQYF
>NA|NA|TRBJ1-2|TRBV7-3
TGTGCCAGCAGCCCAGGGAGAACAGGCTATGGCTACACCTTC
CASSPGRTGYGYTF
>few|NA|TRBJ1-2|TRBV5-4
TGTGCCAGCAGCTTACGGGGGGAAGTTGGTGGCTACACCTTC
CASSLRGEVGGYTF
>NA|NA|TRBJ2-2|TRBV7-2
TGTGCCAGCAGCTACGATGGAGGGGACACCGGGGAGCTGTTTTTT
CASSYDGGDTGELFF
>NA|NA|TRBJ1-2|TRBV6-5
NA
CAVRRDYGCTF
>few|TRBD1|TRBJ1-1|TRBV30
TGTGCCTGGAGCCAAAGGACAGGGGACACTGAAGCTTTCTTT
CAWSQRTGDTEAFF
>many|NA|TRBJ2-3|TRBV11-2
TGTGCCAGCAGCTTAATGACTAGGCAACTTGATACGCAGTATTTT
CASSLMTRQLDTQYF
>few|TRBD2|TRBJ2-5|TRBV7-2
TGTGCCAGCAGCCCACGACTAGCGGGAGTTTTCGGGGAGACCCAGTACTTC
CASSPRLAGVFGETQYF
>few|NA|TRBJ2-1|TRBV7-2
TGTGCCAGCAGCTTAGATAGGCCAAGCTCCTACAATGAGCAGTTCTTC
CASSLDRPSSYNEQFF
>NA|NA|TRBJ2-1|TRBV4-3
TGCGCCAGCAGCCCGGGACGGCACTCCTACAATGAGCAGTTCTTC
CASSPGRHSYNEQFF
>many|NA|TRBJ1-2|TRBV14
TGTGCCAGCAGCCTGACCGGGAGGAACTATGGCTACACCTTC
CASSLTGRNYGYTF
>NA|NA|TRBJ2-5|TRBV4-1
TGCGCCAGCAGCCACGCCCCGTTCGGGGAGCAGTACTTC
CASSHAPFGEQYF
>NA|NA|TRBJ1-1|TRBV4-3
TGCGCCAGCAGCCAAGATTTGAGGACACAGAATGAAGCTTTCTTT
CASSQDLRTQNEAFF
>NA|TRBD1|TRBJ1-5|TRBV28
TGTGCCAGCAGGGGGGACAGACCCAATCAGCCCCAGCATTTT
CASRGDRPNQPQHF
>NA|NA|TRBJ1-1|TRBV5-4
TGTGCCAGCAGCTTGGTGACATCGGAAGCTTTCTTT
CASSLVTSEAFF
>few|TRBD2|TRBJ2-1|TRBV7-9
TGTGCCAGCAGCTCAGGACTAGCTCAAGGAGAGCAGTTCTTC
CASSSGLAQGEQFF
>few|NA|TRBJ2-7|TRBV5-4
TGTGCCAGCACCTCCGGGGCTACGGTCCACGAGCAGTACTTC
CASTSGATVHEQYF
>few|TRBD1|TRBJ2-3|TRBV11-2
TGTGCCAGCAGCTTAGAGACAGGGGGCTGGGATACGCAGTATTTT
CASSLETGGWDTQYF
>few|TRBD2|TRBJ2-5|TRBV7-2
TGTGCCAGCAGCCCAAGGGCGGGAGAAGAGACCCAGTACTTC
CASSPRAGEETQYF
>many|TRBD2|TRBJ2-7|TRBV5-4
TGTGCCAGCAGCGACGGGACTAGCGGCTCCTACGAGCAGTACTTC
CASSDGTSGSYEQYF